The 2 T cell receptor beta chains below all came from one sample that was sequenced in a study of shared clonotypes between healthy human individuals. Some clones are missing from TCRdb's copy, which holds only in-frame ones; the method was immunoSEQ multiplex PCR. The sample records 1,400,000 or so clones, about 98.5% being singletons. Sequenced input: naive CD4+ T cells sorted from blood. Subset reported: CD45RA+ positively selected. Receptor source: a man aged 25-45 years in good health.

In the case of this clone: This same CDR3 is encoded by further DNA sequences in the sample. The chain combines TRBV5-1 with TRBJ1-1; D is uncertain. The V end lost 0 bases, the J end lost 1 base, and 7 bases lay between the germline ends. Germline V CDR1 and CDR2: SGHRS, YFSETQ. CDR3 size: 14 residues. This CDR3 reads CASSLGAANTEAFF. CDR3 DNA sequence: TGCGCCAGCAGCTTGGGTGCGGCGAACACTGAAGCTTTCTTT.

Details on this clone: Other DNA sequences of this sample code for an identical CDR3. The rearrangement joins TRBV5-1 to TRBJ2-7; 9 nucleotides line up with TRBD1. The V segment lost 3 bases and the J segment 0 bases; nucleotides outside the gene matches: 4. This CDR3 is 15 amino acids long. CDR1 is SGHRS, CDR2 YFSETQ, per germline. This CDR3 is CASSSTTGGSYEQYF. The CDR3 coding sequence is TGCGCCAGCAGCTCTACGACAGGGGGCTCCTACGAGCAGTACTTC.